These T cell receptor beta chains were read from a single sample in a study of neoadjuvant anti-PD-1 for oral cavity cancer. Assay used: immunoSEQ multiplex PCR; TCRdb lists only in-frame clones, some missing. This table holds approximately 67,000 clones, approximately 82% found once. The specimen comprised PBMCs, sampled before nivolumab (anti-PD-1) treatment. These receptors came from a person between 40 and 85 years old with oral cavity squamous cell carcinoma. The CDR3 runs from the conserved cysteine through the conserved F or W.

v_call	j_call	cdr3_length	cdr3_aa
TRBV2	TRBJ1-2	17	CASSAGTLMIAFYGYTF
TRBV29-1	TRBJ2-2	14	CSFLGWGASGELFF
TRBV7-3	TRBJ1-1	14	CASSLNIGAVEAFF
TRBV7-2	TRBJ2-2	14	CASSSRTDTGELFF
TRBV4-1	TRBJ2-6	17	CASSSRGDYSGANVLTF
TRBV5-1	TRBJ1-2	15	CASSLMGGADYGYTF
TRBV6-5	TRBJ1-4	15	CASSYRGAGGEKLFF
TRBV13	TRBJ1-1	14	CASTLTGMNTEAFF
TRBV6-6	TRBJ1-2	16	CASSRPGTGGLEGYTF
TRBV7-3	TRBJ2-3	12	CASSLNADTQYF
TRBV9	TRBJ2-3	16	CASSPAGGGGTDTQYF
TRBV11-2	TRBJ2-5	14	CASSAIQGAETQYF
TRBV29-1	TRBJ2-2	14	CSVGQGGYSGELFF
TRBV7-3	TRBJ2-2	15	CASSLEGLGTGELFF
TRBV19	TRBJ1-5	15	CASSIFGLGNQPQHF
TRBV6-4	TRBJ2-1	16	CASSDSIAGGPDEQFF
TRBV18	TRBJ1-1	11	CASSPDTEAFF
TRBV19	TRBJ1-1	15	CASREDTLMNTEAFF
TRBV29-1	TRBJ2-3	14	CSVYLSGRGDTQYF
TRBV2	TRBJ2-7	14	CASTGQGTFYEQYF
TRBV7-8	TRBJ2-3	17	CASSSTLSGSRTDTQYF
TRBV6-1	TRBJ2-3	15	CASGSGGVSTDTQYF
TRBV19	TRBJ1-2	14	CASSIWGPVSGYTF
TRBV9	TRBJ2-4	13	CASSARGGDIQYF
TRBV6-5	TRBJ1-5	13	CASSYKLGQPQHF
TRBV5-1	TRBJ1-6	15	CASSLEGAEQSPLHF
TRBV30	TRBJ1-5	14	CAWSRWQGGQPQHF
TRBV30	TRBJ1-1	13	CAWSRGDALEAFF
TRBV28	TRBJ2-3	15	CASSGGTGRTDTQYF
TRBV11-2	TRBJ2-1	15	CASSWGGRRYNEQFF
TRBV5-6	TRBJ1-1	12	CASSLGLTEAFF
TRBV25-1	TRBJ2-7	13	CASSVPGTDEQYF
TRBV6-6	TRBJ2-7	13	CASSDQDRDEQYF
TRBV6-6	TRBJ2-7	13	CASSFVRPYEQYF
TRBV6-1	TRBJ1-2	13	CASSGVTNYGYTF
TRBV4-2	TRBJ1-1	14	CATRGGALNTEAFF
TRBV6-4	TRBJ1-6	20	CASSARAGGPNLGSGSPLHF
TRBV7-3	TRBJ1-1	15	CASSADVAGYTEAFF
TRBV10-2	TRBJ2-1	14	CASILAGKYNEQFF
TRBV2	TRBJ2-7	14	CASKPRLFSYEQYF
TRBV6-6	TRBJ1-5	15	CASSGIRVSNQPQHF
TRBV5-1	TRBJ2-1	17	CASSLTSGSGSYNEQFF
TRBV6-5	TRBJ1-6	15	CASREQGTLNSPLHF
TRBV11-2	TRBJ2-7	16	CASSLDLSVGFYEQYF
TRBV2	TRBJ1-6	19	CASSEASRLWDGFGSPLHF
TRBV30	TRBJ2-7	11	CAWSSNYEQYF
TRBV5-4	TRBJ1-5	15	CASSLGRGRDQPQHF
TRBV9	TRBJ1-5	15	CASSVGTGPRQPQHF
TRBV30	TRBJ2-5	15	CAWSGLAGVGETQYF
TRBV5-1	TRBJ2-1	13	CASSWTRRNEQFF